Listed below are T cell receptor beta chains from one sample, sequenced in a study of cytomegalovirus exposure and HLA in healthy donors. Assay: immunoSEQ multiplex PCR; the TCRdb copy retains only in-frame clones and omits some. Of roughly 120,000 clones in the sample, about 76% were seen once. Material: PBMCs. Receptors originate from a man between 40 and 49 years old in good health and CMV-seronegative. Both conserved end residues are part of each CDR3. The D gene is left open where the match is weak. Size values are once, few and many counts, or a class for expanded clones, and some rows have none.

TRBJ2-3	TRBD1	TRBV5-1	.	TGCGCCAGCAGCCGCTGGGACAGCTCAGATACGCAGTATTTT	CASSRWDSSDTQYF
TRBJ2-3	TRBD1	TRBV11-3	.	TGTGCCAGCAGCGCCGGACAGGGCGCCACAGATACGCAGTATTTT	CASSAGQGATDTQYF
TRBJ2-1	.	TRBV9	.	TGTGCCAGCAGCGCCCCAGGAGGACCGCGTACCAAGTTCTTC	CASSAPGGPRTKFF
TRBJ2-4	.	TRBV18	few	TGTGCCAGCTCGCCCGGGAACATTCAGTACTTC	CASSPGNIQYF
TRBJ2-1	.	TRBV7-2	.	TGTGCCAGCAGCTTATACGCGCACAATGAGCAGTTCTTC	CASSLYAHNEQFF
TRBJ1-2	.	TRBV6-1	once	TGTGCCAGCAGTGGGGTCTCCGAGGGCTATGGCTACACCTTC	CASSGVSEGYGYTF
TRBJ2-2	.	TRBV5-6	.	TGTGCCAGCAGCTTGCAGGGCACCGGGGAGCTGTTTTTT	CASSLQGTGELFF
TRBJ1-6	TRBD1	TRBV7-2	.	TGTGCCAGCAGCTTAGCGGGGGGACAGGGTAATAATTCACCCCTCCACTTT	CASSLAGGQGNNSPLHF
TRBJ1-5	.	TRBV9	.	TGTGCCAGCAGCGCAGACAGGCTCCGGGGGCCCCAGCATTTT	CASSADRLRGPQHF
TRBJ2-1	.	TRBV12-5	few	TGTGCTAGTGGTCAACAATTGGAGCAGTTCTTC	CASGQQLEQFF
TRBJ1-5	.	TRBV7-2	.	TGTGCCAGCAGCTTAGGAGGAGGTCAGCCCCAGCATTTT	CASSLGGGQPQHF
TRBJ2-3	.	TRBV15	.	TGTGCCACCAGCAGAGATGGGACAATGTTAGATACGCAGTATTTT	CATSRDGTMLDTQYF
TRBJ2-7	.	TRBV5-4	.	TGTGCCAGCAGCTGGGGACACCCCTACGAGCAGTACTTC	CASSWGHPYEQYF
TRBJ2-3	.	TRBV5-4	.	TGTGCCAGCAGCTTGGGGGGCCTATCTGCAGATACGCAGTATTTT	CASSLGGLSADTQYF
TRBJ2-1	.	TRBV6-5	.	TGTGCCAGCAGTTACGTGTTGGGGCGTGAGCAGTTCTTC	CASSYVLGREQFF
TRBJ1-1	TRBD1	TRBV7-9	few	TGTGCCAGCAGCTTAGTACAGGGGGAGAACACTGAAGCTTTCTTT	CASSLVQGENTEAFF
TRBJ1-5	.	TRBV6-1	.	TGTGCCAGCAGTGAAGGGTGGAGGGGTAATCAGCCCCAGCATTTT	CASSEGWRGNQPQHF
TRBJ1-5	TRBD1	TRBV7-8	few	TGTGCCAGCAGCTTAGAAGGCAGGGGGCATGGCAATCAGCCCCAGCATTTT	CASSLEGRGHGNQPQHF
TRBJ1-5	.	TRBV15	.	TGTGCCACCGGCAGGCCCCCAGAAGGCAATCAGCCCCAGCATTTT	CATGRPPEGNQPQHF
TRBJ1-2	TRBD1	TRBV6-6	few	TGTGCCAGCACCTCCACCAGGGGGCGAGGAGGCTACACCTTC	CASTSTRGRGGYTF
TRBJ2-2	TRBD2	TRBV25-1	.	TGTGCCAGCAGGCGGGGGGGGACCGGGGAGCTGTTTTTT	CASRRGGTGELFF
TRBJ2-7	.	TRBV5-4	.	TGTGCCAGCAGCTTGCCCTGGGCGGGGGCCGACGAGCAGTACTTC	CASSLPWAGADEQYF
TRBJ2-3	.	TRBV4-3	.	TGCGCCAGCAGCCAAGATTTAGAGGGAATCACAGATACGCAGTATTTT	CASSQDLEGITDTQYF
TRBJ1-6	TRBD1	TRBV7-2	few	TGTGCCAGCAGCTTAGCGGGGACAGGGGATTCACCCCTCCACTTT	CASSLAGTGDSPLHF
TRBJ2-7	.	TRBV15	once	TGTGCCACCAGTCTCCCGAGTTCCTACGAGCAGTACTTC	CATSLPSSYEQYF
TRBJ2-2	.	TRBV5-4	.	TGTGCCAGCAGTAGCCGGGTAACAAACACCGGGGAGCTGTTTTTT	CASSSRVTNTGELFF
TRBJ2-7	.	TRBV19	.	TGTGCCAGTAGTTCGCGGGACGGGGGTTCCTACGAGCAGTACTTC	CASSSRDGGSYEQYF
TRBJ2-7	.	TRBV7-9	.	TGTTCCAGCAGCTTAGTTAGCCACTACGAGCAGTACTTC	CSSSLVSHYEQYF
TRBJ2-7	.	TRBV4-1	.	TGCGCCAGCAGCCAAGATCGCGGGCTGTACGAGCAGTACTTC	CASSQDRGLYEQYF
TRBJ2-7	TRBD1	TRBV7-2	once	TGTGCCAGCAGCTCATGGGACAGGAGCTCCTACGAGCAGTACTTC	CASSSWDRSSYEQYF
TRBJ2-1	.	TRBV5-1	.	TGCGCCAGCAGCTTGGGCGAGGGGGTAGGACGGTTCTTC	CASSLGEGVGRFF
TRBJ1-1	TRBD1	TRBV6-1	.	TGTGCCAGCTCCGCCCAGGACAGGGGAGGTACTGAAGCTTTCTTT	CASSAQDRGGTEAFF
TRBJ1-2	TRBD1	TRBV6-5	once	TGTGCCAGCAGTTACGGTGGACAGGGGTACTCTGGCTACCCCTTC	CASSYGGQGYSGYPF
TRBJ2-4	.	TRBV5-1	.	TGCGCCAGCAGTTTCGAGACAGGAGCCAAAAACATTCAGTACTTC	CASSFETGAKNIQYF
TRBJ1-2	.	TRBV4-3	.	TGCGCCAGCAGCCAAGAGTCTGTGGTTCGGGGCTACACCTTC	CASSQESVVRGYTF
TRBJ1-2	TRBD1	TRBV5-6	.	TGTGCCAGCAGCCTGGGACAGGGCGGCGGCTACACCTTC	CASSLGQGGGYTF
TRBJ2-2	TRBD2	TRBV4-3	.	TGCGCCAGCAGCCGGGGACTAGCGGGGGGCGCGAACACCGGGGAGCTGTTTTTT	CASSRGLAGGANTGELFF
TRBJ2-1	.	TRBV19	.	TGTGCCAGTAATTCCGTAACAGAATACTACAATGAGCAGTTCTTC	CASNSVTEYYNEQFF
TRBJ2-2	TRBD2	TRBV2	.	TGTGCCAGCACAGTTCGGACTAGCGTGGGCGGGGAGCTGTTTTTT	CASTVRTSVGGELFF
TRBJ2-5	TRBD2	TRBV29-1	.	TGCAGCGTTAGCGGGGGGAACCAAGAGACCCAGTACTTC	CSVSGGNQETQYF
TRBJ2-7	.	TRBV7-9	.	TGTGCCAGCAGTGTTGCGGGCCCCTACGAGCAGTACTTC	CASSVAGPYEQYF
TRBJ1-3	.	TRBV4-3	.	TGCGCCAGCAGCCAAGAAATGCAGGGGATGACAAACACCATATATTTT	CASSQEMQGMTNTIYF
TRBJ2-5	.	TRBV19	.	TGTGCCAGTAGTTCGCTGCGGGTTCAAGAGACCCAGTACTTC	CASSSLRVQETQYF
TRBJ2-7	TRBD2	TRBV5-4	once	TGTGCCAGCAGTCCGGGACTATCCTACGAGCAGTACTTC	CASSPGLSYEQYF
TRBJ2-7	TRBD1	TRBV7-9	once	TGTGCCAGCAGCTCGGGACAGGGTCCCGAGCAGTACTTC	CASSSGQGPEQYF
TRBJ1-6	.	TRBV19	.	TGTGCCAGTAGTACACTTAATTCACCCCTCCACTTT	CASSTLNSPLHF
TRBJ2-7	TRBD1	TRBV11-3	few	TGTGCCAGCAGTTCCCGGACAGGGGGACCCTACGAGCAGTACTTC	CASSSRTGGPYEQYF
TRBJ1-1	TRBD1	TRBV12-5	.	TGTGCTAGTGGTTCCGCAGGGGGCGCGGGGAACACTGAAGCTTTCTTT	CASGSAGGAGNTEAFF
TRBJ2-7	.	TRBV7-9	.	TGTGCCAGCAGCCACGAGAGGGAACTTTACGAGCAGTACTTC	CASSHERELYEQYF
TRBJ2-1	TRBD2	TRBV5-5	few	TGTGCCAGCAGCTCGGAGCGGGGGGCCTACAATGAGCAGTTCTTC	CASSSERGAYNEQFF
TRBJ2-7	TRBD1	TRBV27	.	TGTGCCAGCAGTCCCGGGACAGGGATCTACGAGCAGTACTTC	CASSPGTGIYEQYF
TRBJ2-1	TRBD1	TRBV7-6	once	TGTGCCAGCAGCTTAGTTGCTGGACAGGGTTACAATGAGCAGTTCTTC	CASSLVAGQGYNEQFF
TRBJ2-7	.	TRBV29-1	.	TGCAGCGTTGTGACAGGCACCTACGAGCAGTACTTC	CSVVTGTYEQYF
TRBJ1-6	TRBD1	TRBV19	.	TGTGCCAGCTGGGACAGGGGTGACTCACCCCTCCACTTT	CASWDRGDSPLHF
TRBJ2-7	.	TRBV28	.	TGTGCCAGCATTAACAACCGGGACACCCCCTACGAGCAGTACTTC	CASINNRDTPYEQYF
TRBJ2-2	TRBD2	TRBV9	.	TGTGCCAGCAGCGTTGAACTAGCGGGCACCTTTAACACCGGGGAGCTGTTTTTT	CASSVELAGTFNTGELFF
TRBJ2-7	TRBD1	TRBV6-5	few	TGTGCCAGCAGTTACTCAGGACAGGGTTCCTACGAGCAGTACTTC	CASSYSGQGSYEQYF